Sequencing of this TCR beta chain was carried out in a study of blood T cell repertoires in COVID-19. As for the study in general: T cells, B-cell-depleted T cells, or PBMCs provided the cDNA or gDNA that served as material.

Sequencing used immunoSEQ multiplex PCR; TCRdb keeps in-frame clones, though not all of them. Of approximately 170,000 clones listed, more than 70% are singletons. After removal of 11 bases from V and 10 bases from J, the junction contained 16 bases not matched to a gene. The CDR3 is 14 residues long. The germline CDR1 and CDR2 sequences are MDHEN and SYDVKM. The sample comprised peripheral blood. The rearrangement links TRBV28 to TRBJ1-1, with TRBD1 identical over 10 bases. The sequence was obtained from a woman older than 75 with active or convalescent COVID-19. CDR3 coding DNA: TGTGCCGCAAGGATGACAGGGGGCGGGTTCGGAGCTTTCTTT. Amino acids: CAARMTGGGFGAFF.